These T cell receptor beta chains were read from a single sample in a study of blood T cell repertoires in COVID-19. Assay used: immunoSEQ multiplex PCR; TCRdb lists only in-frame clones, some missing. The sample lists about 240,000 clones, around 90% seen once, with roughly 0.8% in the top ten. Specimen: peripheral blood. These receptors all stem from a woman aged 30 to 39 with acute or convalescent COVID-19. CDR3s include the opening cysteine and the closing phenylalanine or tryptophan. The D gene is left open where the match is weak. Clone sizes are given selectively: once, few, many, or a class where the clone is expanded.

j_call v_call d_call clone_size cdr3_nt cdr3_aa
TRBJ2-7 TRBV6-5 . . TGTGCCAGTTTTCCAGCGGACTCCTACGAGCAGTACTTC CASFPADSYEQYF
TRBJ1-4 TRBV7-9 TRBD1 . TGTGCCAGCAGCTTAGGGACAGGGAACGAAAAACTGTTTTTT CASSLGTGNEKLFF
TRBJ2-7 TRBV29-1 . . TGCAGCGTTTCCGGGCGGGTGACCTACGAGCAGTACTTC CSVSGRVTYEQYF
TRBJ2-7 TRBV30 TRBD1 . TGTGCCTGGAGTGCGAAGGGACAGGCCACCTACGAGCAGTACTTC CAWSAKGQATYEQYF
TRBJ1-5 TRBV18 . once TGTGCCAGCTCACCAGTTTATAGCAATCAGCCCCAGCATTTT CASSPVYSNQPQHF
TRBJ1-2 TRBV3-1/TRBV3-2 TRBD1 . TGTGCCAGCAGCCCATCAGACAGGGGGCAGAATGGCTACACCTTC CASSPSDRGQNGYTF
TRBJ2-7 TRBV9 TRBD2 . TGTGCCAGCAGCCCGACCGGGACTAGCTACGAGCAGTACTTC CASSPTGTSYEQYF
TRBJ2-2 TRBV2 . . TGTGCCAGCAGTGAAAAAGGGAGACTTAACACCGGGGAGCTGTTTTTT CASSEKGRLNTGELFF
TRBJ1-1 TRBV5-5 TRBD1 . TGTGCCAGCAGCTTGTCAGGGGGGCCGTACACTGAAGCTTTCTTT CASSLSGGPYTEAFF
TRBJ2-5 TRBV15 . . TGTGCCACCAAGCTGAAGGGAGGGACCCAGTACTTC CATKLKGGTQYF
TRBJ2-2 TRBV7-7 . . TGTGCCAGCAGCACGCCCAACGGCGGGGAGCTGTTTTTT CASSTPNGGELFF
TRBJ2-7 TRBV3-1/TRBV3-2 . . TGTGCCAGCAGCCAAGGACGTAGCATACGCTCCTACGAGCAGTACTTC CASSQGRSIRSYEQYF
TRBJ1-1 TRBV27 . . TGTGCCAGCAGTTTCGGGTACTACACTGAAGCTTTCTTT CASSFGYYTEAFF
TRBJ2-7 TRBV5-1 . . TGCGCCAGCAGACAGGTTACCTCCTACGAGCAGTACTTC CASRQVTSYEQYF